At least ten counts were recorded for the clone carrying this TCR beta chain. The germline gives CDR1 SGHTA, CDR2 FQGNSA. V lost 5 bases, J lost 0 bases, and 6 bases stayed unmatched. The CDR3 has 17 amino acids. This sample was taken from a study of low-dose radiotherapy and immunotherapy resistance in tumors. Time point meaning: after trial treatment. Treatment reported: LDRT plus nivolumab, ipilimumab, low-dose cyclophosphamide and aspirin (RACIN trial). TRAV- and TRBV-specific primers primed first-strand cDNA, covering alpha and beta chains. TCRs were put through 15 to 25 PCR cycles of amplification with Phusion. A constant-region primer and the V-primer adapter served as the primer pair. TCRdb recomputed calls from the reads with MiXCR, one row per CDR3 protein. The sample consists of tens of thousands of distinct CDR3 sequences, less than 20% of them appearing once.

The sequence was collected from a male donor with prostate cancer. The chain combines TRBV7-2 with TRBJ2-6, with TRBD1 matching 8 bases. The specimen was PBMCs, collected after low-dose radiotherapy plus immunotherapy. CDR3 residues: CASSKGQGYSGANVLTF. The CDR3 coding sequence is TGTGCCAGCAGCAAAGGACAGGGATACTCTGGGGCCAACGTCCTGACTTTC.